What follows describes a single T cell receptor (beta chain). The antigen remains unidentified. This record comes from a study of cytomegalovirus exposure and HLA in healthy donors. Study outcomes and limitations: Owing to their indistinguishability, certain V segments, notably TRBV6-2 and TRBV6-3, were excluded. Listed as cytomegalovirus-associated were 150 or so TCR beta chains. Several of the most significant clusters were apparently associated with common viral pathogens in a later analysis.

The PCR used 60 Vbeta and 13 Jbeta primers. Only in-frame clones appear in the TCRdb table, and some are missing; sequencing was by immunoSEQ multiplex PCR. Its listing shows some 30,000 clones. Trimming took 0 bases from V and 6 from J, leaving 13 bases between them. The CDR3 contains 14 residues. CDR1 and CDR2 (germline): SGHRS, YFSETQ. The receptor was derived from a man aged 40-55 years in good health and CMV-seronegative. The sequenced sample was PBMCs. The chain is built from TRBV5-1 and TRBJ2-7; D remains unclear. CDR3 sequence (DNA): TGCGCCAGCAGCTTGGTTTCAGAGAGAGGCGAGCAGTACTTC. Translation: CASSLVSERGEQYF.